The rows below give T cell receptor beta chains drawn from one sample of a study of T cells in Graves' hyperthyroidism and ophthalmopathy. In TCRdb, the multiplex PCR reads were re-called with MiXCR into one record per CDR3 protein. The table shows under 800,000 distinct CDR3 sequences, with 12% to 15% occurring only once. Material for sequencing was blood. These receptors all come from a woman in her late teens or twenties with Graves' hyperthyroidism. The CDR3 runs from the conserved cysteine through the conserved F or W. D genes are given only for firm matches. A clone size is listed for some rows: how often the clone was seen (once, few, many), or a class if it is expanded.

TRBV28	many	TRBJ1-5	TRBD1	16	CASGSIRQGDAQPQHF	TGTGCCAGCGGCTCGATCCGACAGGGGGATGCTCAGCCCCAGCATTTT
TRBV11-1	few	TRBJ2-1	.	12	CVSSFLGNEQFF	TGTGTCAGCAGCTTTTTAGGGAATGAGCAGTTCTTC
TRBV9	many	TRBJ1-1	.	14	CASSVEPGLTEAFF	TGTGCCAGCAGCGTAGAGCCGGGACTCACTGAAGCTTTCTTT
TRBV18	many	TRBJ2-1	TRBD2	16	CASSPPFLAGVGEQFF	TGTGCCAGCTCACCGCCTTTTCTAGCGGGAGTTGGTGAGCAGTTCTTC
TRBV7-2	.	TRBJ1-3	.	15	CASSPGPVGGNTIYF	TGTGCCAGCAGCCCCGGACCGGTGGGGGGAAACACCATATATTTT
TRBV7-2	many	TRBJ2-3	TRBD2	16	CASRRVSGKSPDTQYF	TGTGCCAGCAGACGGGTGAGCGGGAAGTCCCCAGATACGCAGTATTTT
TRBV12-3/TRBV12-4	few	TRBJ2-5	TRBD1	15	CASSSRDRAEETQYF	TGTGCCAGCAGTTCCAGGGACAGGGCCGAAGAGACCCAGTACTTC
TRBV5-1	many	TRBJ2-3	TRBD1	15	CASRLTGAYTDTQYF	TGCGCCAGCAGACTGACAGGGGCCTACACAGATACGCAGTATTTT
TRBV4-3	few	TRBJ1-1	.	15	CASSQRAEAFPEAFF	TGCGCCAGCAGCCAACGTGCAGAGGCCTTCCCTGAAGCTTTCTTT
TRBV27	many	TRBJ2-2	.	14	CASSFAVNTGELFF	TGTGCCAGCAGTTTCGCGGTTAACACCGGGGAGCTGTTTTTT
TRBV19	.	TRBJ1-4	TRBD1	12	CAIRGGDEKLFF	TGTGCCATCAGGGGGGGGGACGAAAAACTGTTTTTT
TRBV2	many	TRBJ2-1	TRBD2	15	CASVLRGGQVNEQFF	TGTGCCAGCGTCCTTCGGGGGGGCCAAGTCAATGAGCAGTTCTTC
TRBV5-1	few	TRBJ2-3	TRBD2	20	CASSSLRPLFSGTASDTQYF	TGCGCCAGCAGCTCCCTCAGGCCTTTATTTAGCGGGACCGCTTCAGATACGCAGTATTTT
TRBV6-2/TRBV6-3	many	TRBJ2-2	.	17	CASSYNFGRPNTGELFF	TGTGCCAGCAGTTATAATTTTGGGAGGCCCAACACCGGGGAGCTGTTTTTT
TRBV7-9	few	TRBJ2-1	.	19	CASSRRVGLGGIFYNEQFF	TGTGCCAGCAGCCGGCGTGTGGGGTTAGGTGGGATTTTCTACAATGAGCAGTTCTTC
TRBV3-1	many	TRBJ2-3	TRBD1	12	CASRGTADTQYF	TGTGCCAGCAGGGGGACAGCAGATACGCAGTATTTT
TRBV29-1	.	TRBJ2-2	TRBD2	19	CSVEKPRITSGGVTGELFF	TGCAGCGTTGAGAAACCGCGGATAACTAGCGGGGGGGTCACCGGGGAGCTGTTTTTT
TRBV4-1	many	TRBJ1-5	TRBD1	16	CASSKGGTGHNQPQHF	TGCGCCAGCAGCAAAGGGGGGACAGGACACAATCAGCCCCAGCATTTT
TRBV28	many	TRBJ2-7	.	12	CASRALNYEQYF	TGTGCCAGCAGGGCTCTAAACTACGAGCAGTACTTC
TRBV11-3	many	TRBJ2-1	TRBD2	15	CASTPIAGGLGEQFF	TGTGCCAGCACACCAATAGCGGGAGGGCTTGGTGAGCAGTTCTTC
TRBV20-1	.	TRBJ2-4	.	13	CSASTSSKNIQYF	TGCAGTGCTAGTACGAGCTCCAAAAACATTCAGTACTTC
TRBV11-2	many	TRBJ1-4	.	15	CASSLAQATNEKLFF	TGTGCCAGCAGCTTAGCGCAGGCAACTAATGAAAAACTGTTTTTT
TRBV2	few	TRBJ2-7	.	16	CASRVTLATYSYEQYF	TGTGCCAGCAGAGTCACCCTAGCGACCTACTCCTACGAGCAGTACTTC
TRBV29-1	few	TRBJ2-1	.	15	CSVEDRGGSYNEQFF	TGCAGCGTTGAAGATCGCGGTGGCTCCTACAATGAGCAGTTCTTC
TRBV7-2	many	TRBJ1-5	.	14	CASSLGGSRQPQHF	TGTGCCAGCAGCCTGGGTGGGTCCAGACAGCCCCAGCATTTT
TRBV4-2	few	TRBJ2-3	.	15	CASSQASVPTDTQYF	TGTGCCAGCAGCCAGGCTAGCGTCCCCACAGATACGCAGTATTTT
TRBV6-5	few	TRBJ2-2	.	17	CASSYSKAGWGTGELFF	TGTGCCAGCAGTTACTCGAAGGCGGGATGGGGGACCGGGGAGCTGTTTTTT
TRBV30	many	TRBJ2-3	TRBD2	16	CAWSEGLAGSTDTQYF	TGTGCCTGGAGTGAGGGACTAGCGGGGAGCACAGATACGCAGTATTTT
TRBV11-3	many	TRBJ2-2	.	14	CASSLRGRNGELFF	TGTGCCAGCAGCTTACGTGGGAGGAACGGGGAGCTGTTTTTT
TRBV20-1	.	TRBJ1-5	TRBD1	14	CSAGDSGGGQPQHF	TGCAGTGCTGGAGATTCAGGGGGCGGTCAGCCCCAGCATTTT
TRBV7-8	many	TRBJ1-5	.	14	CASSLPSSNQPQHF	TGTGCCAGCAGCTTACCCTCTTCCAATCAGCCCCAGCATTTT
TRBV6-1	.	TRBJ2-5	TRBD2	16	CASSQVAGGALETQYF	TGTGCCAGCAGTCAAGTAGCGGGAGGGGCGCTGGAGACCCAGTACTTC
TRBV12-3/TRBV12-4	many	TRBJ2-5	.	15	CASSSGEGGRETQYF	TGTGCCAGCAGTTCCGGTGAGGGGGGACGAGAGACCCAGTACTTC
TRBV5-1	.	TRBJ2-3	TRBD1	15	CASSGHTGDTDTQYF	TGCGCCAGCAGCGGACACACAGGGGACACAGATACGCAGTATTTT
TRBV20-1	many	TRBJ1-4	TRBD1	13	CSAGGQGGEKLFF	TGCAGTGCTGGGGGACAGGGAGGAGAAAAACTGTTTTTT
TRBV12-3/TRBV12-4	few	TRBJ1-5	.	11	CASSFGGPQHF	TGTGCCAGCAGTTTTGGGGGGCCCCAGCATTTT
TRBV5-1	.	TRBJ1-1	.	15	CASSYSTMGGTEAFF	TGCGCCAGCAGCTATTCTACGATGGGTGGGACTGAAGCTTTCTTT
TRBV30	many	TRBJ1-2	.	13	CAWSQVQIYGYTF	TGTGCCTGGAGTCAGGTACAGATCTATGGCTACACCTTC
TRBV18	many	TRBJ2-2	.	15	CASSFGHGSAGELFF	TGTGCCAGCTCATTCGGACACGGCAGCGCCGGGGAGCTGTTTTTT
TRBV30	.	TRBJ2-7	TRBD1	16	CAWSAHTPTGGNEQYF	TGTGCCTGGAGTGCCCATACCCCCACAGGGGGGAACGAGCAGTACTTC